Included here is one TCR beta chain sequence, with context. This clonotype has just a few counts. Its antigen is unknown. The input lacks base qualities; no much larger clone sits a single base away. The treatment or condition label here, explained by the study, means: live attenuated yellow fever vaccine strain. A standard Ficoll-Paque protocol was used to isolate PBMCs from peripheral blood. Dynabeads CD4 and CD8 positive selection kits were used to isolate CD4 and CD8 T-cell fractions. TriZol was used to extract RNA from bulk PBMCs, CD4 and CD8 fractions, and dextramer-positive and dextramer-negative fractions. The CDR3 numbers 16 residues from cysteine through phenylalanine. The read is trimmed to its CDR3 DNA, 48 bases read in frame from base 1. Trimming at the junction amounts to 0 bases on V and 1 base on J, and the germline ends lie 9 bases apart. The CDR1 and CDR2 encoded by the germline V gene (reference sequence) are MNHEY and SMNVEV.

The data derive from a study of T cells after yellow fever vaccination (dated by TCRdb to the late 2010s). For the wider study: The SMART-Seq v4 Ultra Low Input RNA kit was used to prepare libraries from fractions with low cell numbers. Bulk TCR alpha and beta repertoires were sequenced longitudinally to track T-cell clones before and after primary and booster YFV17D yellow fever vaccination. Two healthy male donors made up the cohort, one aged 18 to 29 years and the other aged 30 to 40 years. Bulk PBMC replicates and cell subsets were isolated from blood drawn at multiple timepoints before and after both primary and secondary immunization.

Summary of the overall study and its limitations: After the booster, most clones that had expanded after primary vaccination were detected again (nearly 97% of CD4 and around nine tenths of CD8), suggesting broad maintenance of memory. Compared with the primary T-cell response, the secondary T-cell response was faster but weaker, reaching its peak on day 5 rather than on day 15. Because only a couple of donors were included in the study, the extent to which the findings can be generalized is limited. Because abundant contaminating clonotypes from the bulk population could be contained in FACS-sorted repertoires, computational filtering was required. A small share of clonotypes occurred in both CD4 and CD8 compartments, likely arising from convergent recombination.

TCR cDNA was synthesized by 5'RACE template switching, which introduced a universal primer site and unique molecular identifiers. cDNA synthesis was primed from both the TCR alpha and TCR beta constant segments. Libraries were amplified in two PCR steps, with sample barcodes and sequencing adapters added in the second step. Sequencing of libraries was done on Illumina HiSeq 2500 (2x100 bp) or NovaSeq (2x150 bp). The authors' analysis ran thus. MIGEC was used to demultiplex reads and collapse the reads into UMI consensus sequences, and MiXCR was used for V(D)J alignment. Using edgeR on replicate PBMC samples, clonotypes were called vaccine-responding if FDR was below 0.01 and the log2 fold change was above 5 up to day 15. Each bulk clonotype received a CD4 or CD8 identity based on whether the sequenced CD4 or CD8 repertoire contained that clonotype at higher abundance. The public reads were reprocessed in TCRdb via fastp at Q25 and MiXCR, keeping in-frame beta chains. Rows with a matching CDR3 protein are joined into one entry that keeps the most common DNA and genes. Here the V and J calls rest on TCRdb's processing, not on the authors' analysis. This sample comprises roughly 250,000 distinct CDR3 sequences, 10% to 15% of them detected only once. The ten largest make up about 0.54% of the sample.

This receptor chain uses TRBV27 and TRBJ2-2; TRBD2 might be the D gene, on 5 matching bases. The sample was CD4+ T cells sorted from PBMCs, taken 45 days after the yellow fever booster vaccination. The TCR originated in a man under 40 who received the YFV17D yellow fever vaccine. The CDR3 reads as follows: CASSLSSGRNTGELFF. Read as DNA, the sequence is TGTGCCAGCAGTTTATCAAGCGGACGGAACACCGGGGAGCTGTTTTTT.